The text below deals with one T cell receptor (beta chain). This record comes from a study of T cell responses to AZD1222 COVID-19 vaccine. CDR3 length: 15 residues. The germline CDR1 and CDR2 sequences are SGHTA and FQGNSA. J was trimmed by 3 bases and V by 6 bases; bases with no gene match: 6. Measured with immunoSEQ multiplex PCR; TCRdb has only the in-frame clones, and not every one. The sample has 90,000 to 150,000 clones; 80% to 95% are singletons. This TCR came from an adult in good health. The starting material was peripheral blood, obtained on day 0 of AZD1222 vaccination. The chain links TRBV7-2 to TRBJ1-3, with TRBD1 identical over 9 bases. DNA of the CDR3: TGTGCCAGCAGTCCGGACAGGGGCTTTGGAAACACCATATATTTT. Translated: CASSPDRGFGNTIYF.